Sequencing of this TCR beta chain was carried out in a study of OX40 agonist ivuxolimab in advanced cancers. Study background: Patients took ivuxolimab, an agonistic anti-OX40 (CD134) antibody. Ivuxolimab, which patients received intravenously every 2 weeks, was dosed at 0.01 to 10 mg/kg.

Patients with a history of autoimmune disease or on systemic immunosuppression were excluded. As to this clone: The antigen remains unidentified.

Study-level results: The study found among the lowest clonal expansion in partial responders at 0.1-3.0 mg/kg.

In germline, CDR1 is GTSNPN, CDR2 SVGIG (reference sequence). The junction had 1 base not matched to a gene; V was cut back by 0 bases and J by 5 bases. There are 14 residues in the CDR3. The table came from immunoSEQ multiplex PCR; TCRdb's copy has only in-frame clones and leaves some out. The sample consists of roughly 50,000 clones, more than 85% of them appearing once. The receptor was derived from an adult with an advanced solid tumor such as melanoma, head and neck, liver or kidney cancer. V is TRBV30 and J is TRBJ1-6; 7 bases fit TRBD1. Sequenced here: CD4+ or CD8+ T cells sorted from blood, sampled in a trial of the OX40 agonist ivuxolimab. The CDR3 region is CAWSVGQNNSPLHF. CDR3 DNA: TGTGCCTGGAGTGTGGGACAGAATAATTCACCCCTCCACTTT.